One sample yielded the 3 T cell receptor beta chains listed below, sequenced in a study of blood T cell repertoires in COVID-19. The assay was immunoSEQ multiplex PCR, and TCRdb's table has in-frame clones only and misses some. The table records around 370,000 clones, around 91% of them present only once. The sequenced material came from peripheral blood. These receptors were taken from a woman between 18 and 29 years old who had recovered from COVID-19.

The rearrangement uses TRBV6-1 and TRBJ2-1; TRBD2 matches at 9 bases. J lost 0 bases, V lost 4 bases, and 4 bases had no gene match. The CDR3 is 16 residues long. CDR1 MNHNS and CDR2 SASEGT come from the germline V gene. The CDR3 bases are TGTGCCAGCAGTGCAACGACTAGCGGCTCCTACAATGAGCAGTTCTTC. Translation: CASSATTSGSYNEQFF.

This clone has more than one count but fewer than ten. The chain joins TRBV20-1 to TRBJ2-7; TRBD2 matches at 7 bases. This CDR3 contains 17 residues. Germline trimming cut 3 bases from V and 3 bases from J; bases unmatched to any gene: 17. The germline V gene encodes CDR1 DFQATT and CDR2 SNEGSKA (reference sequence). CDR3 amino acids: CSASPLKKTSHRYEQYV. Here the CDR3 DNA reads TGCAGTGCTAGTCCCTTGAAGAAGACTAGCCACCGCTACGAGCAGTACGTC.

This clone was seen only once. The CDR3 protein is CASSFTGGGWAYV. CDR3 in DNA: TGTGCCAGCAGCTTCACAGGGGGCGGATGGGCGTACGTC. The chain couples TRBV11-2 to TRBJ2-7; 9 bases map to TRBD1. In germline, CDR1 is SGHAT, CDR2 FQNNGV. Unmatched junction bases numbered 9, after V lost 3 bases and J lost 12 bases. This CDR3 comprises 13 residues.